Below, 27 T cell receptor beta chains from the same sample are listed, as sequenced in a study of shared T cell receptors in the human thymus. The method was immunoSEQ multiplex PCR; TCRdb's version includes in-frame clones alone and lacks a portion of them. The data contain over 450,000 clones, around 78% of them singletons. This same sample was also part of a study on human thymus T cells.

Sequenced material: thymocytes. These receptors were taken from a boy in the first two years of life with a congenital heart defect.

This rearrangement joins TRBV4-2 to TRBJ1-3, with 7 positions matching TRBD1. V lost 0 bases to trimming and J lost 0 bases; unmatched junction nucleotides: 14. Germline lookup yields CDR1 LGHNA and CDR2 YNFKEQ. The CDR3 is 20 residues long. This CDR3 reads CASSQEPQGGHSSSGNTIYF. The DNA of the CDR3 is TGTGCCAGCAGCCAAGAACCCCAGGGGGGACATTCCTCCTCTGGAAACACCATATATTTT.

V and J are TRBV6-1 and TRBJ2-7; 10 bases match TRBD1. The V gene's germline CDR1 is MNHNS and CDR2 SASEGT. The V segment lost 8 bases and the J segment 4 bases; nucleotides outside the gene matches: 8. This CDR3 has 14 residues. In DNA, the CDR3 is TGTGCCAGCGTACCCGGGACAGGGGATTACGAGCAGTACTTC. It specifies CASVPGTGDYEQYF.

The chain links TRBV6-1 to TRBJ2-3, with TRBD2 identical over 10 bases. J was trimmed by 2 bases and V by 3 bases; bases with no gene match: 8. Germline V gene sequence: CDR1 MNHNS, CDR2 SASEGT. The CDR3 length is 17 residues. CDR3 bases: TGTGCCAGCAGTGACCGAGGACTAGCGGTTTCCACAGATACGCAGTATTTT. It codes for CASSDRGLAVSTDTQYF.

The CDR3 sequence: CASIQDPSGSAYEQYF. For the CDR3, the DNA is TGTGCCAGCATTCAAGACCCTAGCGGGTCTGCCTACGAGCAGTACTTC. The chain uses TRBV6-6 and TRBJ2-7; the match to TRBD2 covers 8 bases. The CDR3 contains 16 residues. Trimming removed 7 bases from V and 2 bases from J; junction bases left unmatched: 13. Germline V gene data show CDR1 as MNHNY and CDR2 as SVGAGI (reference sequence).

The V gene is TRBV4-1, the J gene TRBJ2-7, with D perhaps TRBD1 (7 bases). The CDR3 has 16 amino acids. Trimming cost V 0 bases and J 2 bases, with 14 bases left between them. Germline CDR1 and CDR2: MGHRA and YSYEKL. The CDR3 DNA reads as TGCGCCAGCAGCCAAGATCAGGAGGGGGCCACCTACGAGCAGTACTTC. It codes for CASSQDQEGATYEQYF.

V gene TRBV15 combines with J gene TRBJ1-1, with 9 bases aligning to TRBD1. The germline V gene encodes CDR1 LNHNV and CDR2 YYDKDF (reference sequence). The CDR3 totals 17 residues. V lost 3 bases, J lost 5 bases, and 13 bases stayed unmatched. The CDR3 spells CATSRAGTGQFGTEAFF. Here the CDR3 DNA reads TGTGCCACCAGCAGGGCGGGGACAGGGCAGTTTGGGACTGAAGCTTTCTTT.

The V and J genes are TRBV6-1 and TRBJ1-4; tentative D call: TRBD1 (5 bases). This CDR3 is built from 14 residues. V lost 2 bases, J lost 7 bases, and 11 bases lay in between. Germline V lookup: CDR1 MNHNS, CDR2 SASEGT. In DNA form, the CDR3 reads TGTGCCAGCAGTGAATTTGGGGGGATTGAAAAACTGTTTTTT. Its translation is CASSEFGGIEKLFF.

The DNA of the CDR3 is TGTGCCAGCAGCCCCAGGGTGGCGGGAACCCTCTCCTACAATGAGCAGTTCTTC. It yields the protein CASSPRVAGTLSYNEQFF. J is TRBJ2-1 and V is TRBV7-6, with D perhaps TRBD2 (6 bases). The CDR3 is 18 amino acids. V lost 5 bases and J 0 bases, leaving 20 bases between the germline ends. The germline gives CDR1 SGHVS, CDR2 FNYEAQ.

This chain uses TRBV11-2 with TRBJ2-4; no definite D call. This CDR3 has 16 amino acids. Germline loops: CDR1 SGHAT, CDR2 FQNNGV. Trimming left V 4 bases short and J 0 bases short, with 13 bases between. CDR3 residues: CASSSGLGLAKNIQYF. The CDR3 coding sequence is TGTGCCAGCAGCTCTGGATTGGGCCTAGCCAAAAACATTCAGTACTTC. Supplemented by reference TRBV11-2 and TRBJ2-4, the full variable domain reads EAGVAQSPRYKIIEKRQSVAFWCNPISGHATLYWYQQILGQGPKLLIQFQNNGVVDDSQLPKDRFSAERLKGVDSTLKIQPAKLEDSAVYLCASSSGLGLAKNIQYFGAGTRLSVL.

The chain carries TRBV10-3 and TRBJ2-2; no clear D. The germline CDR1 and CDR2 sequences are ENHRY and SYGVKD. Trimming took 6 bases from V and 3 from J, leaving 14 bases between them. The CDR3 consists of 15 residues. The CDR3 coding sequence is TGTGCCATCAGAGCTGGGCATGTAGACACCGGGGAGCTGTTTTTT. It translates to CAIRAGHVDTGELFF.

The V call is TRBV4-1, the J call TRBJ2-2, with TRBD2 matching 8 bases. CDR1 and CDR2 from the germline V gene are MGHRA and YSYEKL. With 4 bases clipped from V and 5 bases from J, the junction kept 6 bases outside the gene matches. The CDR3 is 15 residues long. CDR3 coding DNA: TGCGCCAGCAGCCCCGGGAGGGGGGGAACCGGGGAGCTGTTTTTT. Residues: CASSPGRGGTGELFF.

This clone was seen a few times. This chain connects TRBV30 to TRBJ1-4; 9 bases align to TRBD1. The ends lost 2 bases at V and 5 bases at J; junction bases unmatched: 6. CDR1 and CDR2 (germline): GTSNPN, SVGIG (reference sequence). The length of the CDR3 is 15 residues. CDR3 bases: TGTGCCTGGAGTAAGGGAGGGACAGGGAATGAAAAACTGTTTTTT. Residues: CAWSKGGTGNEKLFF. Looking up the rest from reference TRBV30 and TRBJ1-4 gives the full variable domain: SQTIHQWPATLVQPVGSPLSLECTVEGTSNPNLYWYRQAAGRGLQLLFYSVGIGQISSEVPQNLSASRPQDRQFILSSKKLLLSDSGFYLCAWSKGGTGNEKLFFGSGTQLSVL.

Written as DNA, the CDR3 is TGTGCCAGCAGTGGATGGGGCGGGAGCGGGGAAAACATTCAGTACTTC. Residues: CASSGWGGSGENIQYF. V gene TRBV2 combines with J gene TRBJ2-4; 7 bases are shared with TRBD2. Germline V gene sequence: CDR1 SNHLY, CDR2 FYNNEI. The CDR3 covers 16 residues. J lost 5 bases, V lost 4 bases, and 11 bases had no gene match.

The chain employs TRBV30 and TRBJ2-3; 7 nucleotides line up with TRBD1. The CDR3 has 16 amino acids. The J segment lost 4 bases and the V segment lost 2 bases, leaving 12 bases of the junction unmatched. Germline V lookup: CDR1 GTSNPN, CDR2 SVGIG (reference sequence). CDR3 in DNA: TGTGCCTGGAGTCGCACCCCGACAGGGTACCCAGATACGCAGTATTTT. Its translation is CAWSRTPTGYPDTQYF.

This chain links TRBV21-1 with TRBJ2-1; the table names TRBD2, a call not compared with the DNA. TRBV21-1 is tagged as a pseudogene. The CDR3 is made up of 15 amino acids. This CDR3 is CASSKTSGRGNEQFF. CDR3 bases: TGTGCCAGCAGCAAGACTAGCGGGAGGGGTAATGAGCAGTTCTTC.

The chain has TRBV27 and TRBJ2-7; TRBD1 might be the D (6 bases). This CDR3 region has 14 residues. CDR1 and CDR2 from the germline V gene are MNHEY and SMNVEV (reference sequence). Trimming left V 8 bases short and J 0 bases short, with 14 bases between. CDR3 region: CASFFRDISYEQYF. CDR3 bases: TGTGCCAGCTTTTTCCGGGACATCTCCTACGAGCAGTACTTC.

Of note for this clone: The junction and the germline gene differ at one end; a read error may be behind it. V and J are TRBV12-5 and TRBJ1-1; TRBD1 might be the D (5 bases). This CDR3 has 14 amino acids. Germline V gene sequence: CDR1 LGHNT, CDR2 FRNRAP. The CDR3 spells CASGLGDSNTEAFF. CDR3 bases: TGTGCTAGTGGGTTGGGGGACTCGAACACTGAAGCTTTCTTT.

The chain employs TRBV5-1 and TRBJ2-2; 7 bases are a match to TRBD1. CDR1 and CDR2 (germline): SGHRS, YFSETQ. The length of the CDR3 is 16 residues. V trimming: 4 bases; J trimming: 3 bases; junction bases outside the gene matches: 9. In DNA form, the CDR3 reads TGCGCCAGCAGCCTTTCGACAGGGCTGGACACCGGGGAGCTGTTTTTT. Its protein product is CASSLSTGLDTGELFF.

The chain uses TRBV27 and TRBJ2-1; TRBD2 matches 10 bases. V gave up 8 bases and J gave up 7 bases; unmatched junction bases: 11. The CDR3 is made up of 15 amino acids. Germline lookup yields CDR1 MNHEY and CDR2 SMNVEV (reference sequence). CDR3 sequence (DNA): TGTGCCAGCTCACTTTCAGCGGGAGGGGGGAATGAGCAGTTCTTC. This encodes CASSLSAGGGNEQFF.

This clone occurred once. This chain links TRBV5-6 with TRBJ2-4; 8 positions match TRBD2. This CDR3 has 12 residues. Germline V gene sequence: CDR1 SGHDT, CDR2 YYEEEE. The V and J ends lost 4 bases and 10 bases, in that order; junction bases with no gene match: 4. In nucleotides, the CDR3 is TGTGCCAGCAGCGAACTAGCGGAGATTCAGTACTTC. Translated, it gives CASSELAEIQYF.

The CDR3 coding sequence is TGCAGCGTTGGGACTAGCGGGAGAAGCGAGCAGTACTTC. Translating gives CSVGTSGRSEQYF. The J gene is TRBJ2-7, the V gene TRBV29-1; 13 bases are shared with TRBD2. CDR3 size: 13 residues. Trimming at V came to 4 bases and at J to 6 bases, leaving 3 bases not matched to a gene. In germline, CDR1 is SQVTM, CDR2 ANQGSEA.

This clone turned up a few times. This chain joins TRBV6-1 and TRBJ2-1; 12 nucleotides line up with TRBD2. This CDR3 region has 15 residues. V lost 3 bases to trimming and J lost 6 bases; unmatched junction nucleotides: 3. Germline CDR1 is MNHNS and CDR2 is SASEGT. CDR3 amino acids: CASSDGLAGPNEQFF. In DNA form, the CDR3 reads TGTGCCAGCAGTGACGGACTAGCGGGACCCAATGAGCAGTTCTTC.

CDR3 nucleotide sequence: TGTGCCAGCAGTTTATCAGGGGAGGACGGCACCGGGGAGCTGTTTTTT. Translated, it gives CASSLSGEDGTGELFF. V is TRBV27 and J is TRBJ2-2, with D possibly TRBD2 on 6 matching bases. Germline V gene sequence: CDR1 MNHEY, CDR2 SMNVEV (reference sequence). The CDR3 runs 16 residues. Trimming pared 0 bases from V and 4 bases from J, leaving 12 bases between.

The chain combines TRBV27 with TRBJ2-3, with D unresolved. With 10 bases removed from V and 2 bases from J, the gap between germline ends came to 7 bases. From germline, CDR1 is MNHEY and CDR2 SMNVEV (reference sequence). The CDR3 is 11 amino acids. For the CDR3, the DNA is TGTGCCACCGAGTACACAGATACGCAGTATTTT. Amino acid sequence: CATEYTDTQYF.

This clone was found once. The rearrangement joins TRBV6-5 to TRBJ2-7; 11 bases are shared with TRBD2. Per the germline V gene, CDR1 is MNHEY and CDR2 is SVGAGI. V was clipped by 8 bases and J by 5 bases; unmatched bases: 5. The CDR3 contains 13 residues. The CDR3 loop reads CASSTSGRHEQYF. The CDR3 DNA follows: TGTGCCAGCTCAACTAGCGGGAGACACGAGCAGTACTTC.

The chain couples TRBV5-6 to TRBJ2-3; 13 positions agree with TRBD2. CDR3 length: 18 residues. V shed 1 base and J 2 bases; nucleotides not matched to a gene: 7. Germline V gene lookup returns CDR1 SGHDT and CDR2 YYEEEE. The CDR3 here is CASSLSRGLAGDTDTQYF. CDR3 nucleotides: TGTGCCAGCAGCTTGTCCCGCGGACTAGCGGGGGACACAGATACGCAGTATTTT.

The CDR3 region is CASSVDRAAYNEQFF. CDR3 bases: TGTGCCAGCAGCGTAGACAGGGCTGCATACAATGAGCAGTTCTTC. The rearrangement links TRBV9 to TRBJ2-1; D possibly corresponds to TRBD1 (6 bases). The V end lost 0 bases, the J end lost 4 bases, and 11 bases lay between the germline ends. The CDR3 sequence is 15 residues long. Germline values: CDR1 SGDLS, CDR2 YYNGEE.